This record concerns one TCR beta chain sequence. No cognate antigen has been identified for it. Per-base qualities were not stored, and no clone one base away is much larger. The data are from a study of blood T cell repertoires in COVID-19 (dated by TCRdb to about 2020). Study-level background: Samples covering the acute and convalescent phases of COVID-19 were provided by collaborators in the United States, Italy and Spain. The samples were drawn from two sources: the first 160 participants of the ongoing ImmuneRACE study, and 1,000 to 1,500 subjects contributed by 6 global collaborators. The material from the prospective study consisted of cDNA or gDNA derived from T cells, B-cell-depleted T cells, or PBMCs. The repertoires were released in a freely available public database meant as a resource for research on the immune response to SARS-CoV-2. Nearly every sample came with metadata listing a de-identified subject ID, COVID-19 status, age in years and sex. The dataset comprised deeply sampled blood TCRbeta repertoires from subjects exposed to, actively infected with, or recovered from COVID-19. HLA class I and class II types, where available, came from metadata supplied by the sample provider rather than from assay-based typing.

One collaborating source in Seattle enrolled patients while the patients were actively infected and followed the patients over time throughout the course of disease. Collaborating institutions collected whole blood in K2EDTA tubes following their own protocols. For TCRbeta analysis, collaborators shipped samples in one of three forms: frozen whole blood, isolated PBMCs, or DNA extracted from either of those sample types. TCRbeta CDR3 regions were amplified from genomic DNA by means of the immunoSEQ Assay, a bias-controlled multiplex PCR. Turning to the authors' computational methods: Within the assay, amplification of reference gene primers was used to estimate how many nucleated cells each sample contained. To quantify the absolute abundance of each unique TCRbeta CDR3 rearrangement, sequence reads were collapsed and filtered. Productive Simpson clonality was computed per sample as the square root of Simpson's diversity index over productive rearrangements. What TCRdb holds here is the immuneACCESS table cut down to in-frame rearrangements. Part of the clones is not present; checked against another copy, under half of the missing clones reflect an unresolved V gene, and the others are unexplained. V, J and clone size are taken as reported in that table, and D and trimming were inferred from the DNA itself. This sample lists around 57,000 clones; about 85% were detected once. Together, the top ten hold around 20% of the sample.

The study at large found these results: The quantity of clinical and demographic metadata differed by source and by participant and was supplied without curation.

The germline V gene (reference sequence) specifies SEHNR as CDR1 and FQNEAQ as CDR2. Inclusive of the bounding cysteine and phenylalanine, the CDR3 is 15 residues long. Of the read, only the CDR3 DNA is kept; its 45 bases are in frame from base 1. V has 0 bases trimmed and J has 3 bases trimmed; junction bases matching no gene number 2. The origin of this receptor is a woman of 80 years or more with COVID-19, enrolled during active disease. The sample was peripheral blood. Recombination joined TRBV7-9 with TRBJ1-3, with 7 bases in between that match TRBD1. The DNA sequence is TGTGCCAGCAGCTTAGCGGCAGGGGGTGGAAACACCATATATTTT. It translates as CASSLAAGGGNTIYF.